The next 3 T cell receptor beta chains were all read from a single sample in a study of T cell repertoires and HLA-DP antigens. TCRdb's table, derived via immunoSEQ multiplex PCR, lists solely in-frame clones and lacks some. Among around 90,000 clones listed, approximately 86% were seen once. Antigens for these TCRs are unknown. Sequencing input: CD4+ T cells from PBMCs. Receptor source: a man between 50 and 59 years old in good health and CMV-seronegative.

The chain carries TRBV29-1 and TRBJ2-7; D not resolved. Trimming shortened V by 1 base and J by 0 bases, and 7 bases separated the two germline ends. Germline CDR1 is SQVTM and CDR2 is ANQGSEA. The CDR3 totals 13 residues. Here the CDR3 reads CSVEGPSSYEQYF. The CDR3 bases are TGCAGCGTTGAAGGTCCCAGCTCCTACGAGCAGTACTTC.

The rearrangement links TRBV2 to TRBJ2-7; either TRBD1 or TRBD2 may supply D (6 bases each). The CDR3 consists of 14 residues. Germline loops: CDR1 SNHLY, CDR2 FYNNEI. V was pared by 5 bases and J by 2 bases, with 13 bases between. The CDR3 coding sequence is TGTGCCAGCAGTTACCGGGGGCAGGCCTACGAGCAGTACTTC. Translating it yields CASSYRGQAYEQYF. The whole variable domain, remainder taken from reference TRBV2 and TRBJ2-7, is EPEVTQTPSHQVTQMGQEVILRCVPISNHLYFYWYRQILGQKVEFLVSFYNNEISEKSEIFDDQFSVERPDGSNFTLKIRSTKLEDSAMYFCASSYRGQAYEQYFGPGTRLTVT.

The genes are TRBV29-1 and TRBJ2-2, with 10 bases lining up with TRBD1. CDR1 is SQVTM, CDR2 ANQGSEA, per germline. The CDR3 has 14 residues. Unmatched junction bases numbered 5, after V lost 6 bases and J lost 4 bases. CDR3 sequence: CSVKGTGVTGELFF. The CDR3 DNA sequence: TGCAGCGTAAAAGGGACAGGGGTCACCGGGGAGCTGTTTTTT.